Below are 29 T cell receptor beta chains sequenced from a single sample in a study of glioma-infiltrating T cells listed by TCRdb under 2016. Reads for this sample came from an Illumina MiSeq. The iRepertoire nested amplicon-rescue multiplex PCR (arm-PCR) platform was used to amplify TCR alpha and beta CDR3 regions from RNA. The public sequencing data were trimmed at Q25 with fastp and processed into clonotypes with MiXCR by TCRdb, which kept only in-frame beta chains. Identical CDR3 proteins give one entry, which carries the most common genes and DNA. This sample lists approximately 120,000 distinct CDR3 sequences; 25% to 30% were detected once. The ten largest make up 30% to 35% of the sample. The source material was glioma tissue, nonneoplastic brain tissue, or PBMCs (not recorded which). Every receptor here comes from a human donor with low-grade glioma or glioblastoma, undergoing nonglioma brain surgery, or in good health (not recorded which).

This clonotype came up many times. The J gene is TRBJ2-1, the V gene TRBV7-6; perhaps TRBD1 as D (5 bases). This CDR3 is built from 16 residues. V was trimmed by 5 bases and J by 3 bases, leaving 17 bases between them. Germline loops: CDR1 SGHVS, CDR2 FNYEAQ. CDR3 residues: CASSPRVAANYNEQFF. CDR3 sequence (DNA): TGTGCCAGCAGCCCCAGGGTAGCAGCAAACTACAATGAGCAGTTCTTC. Using reference TRBV7-6 and TRBJ2-1 for the parts outside the CDR3, the full variable domain is GAGVSQSPRYKVTKRGQDVALRCDPISGHVSLYWYRQALGQGPEFLTYFNYEAQQDKSGLPNDRFSAERPEGSISTLTIQRTEQRDSAMYRCASSPRVAANYNEQFFGPGTRLTVL.

A word on this clonotype: Just one base apart from a much larger clone, this may be a read error. The rearrangement links TRBV19 to TRBJ1-5; TRBD1 might be the D (5 bases). CDR1 LNHDA and CDR2 SQIVND come from the germline V gene (reference sequence). The CDR3 consists of 16 residues. Deletions cut 2 bases from V and 5 bases from J, with 16 bases between. DNA for the CDR3: TGTGCCAGTAGTATAAACCGACGGGGGGACGATCAGCCCCAGCATTTT. As protein: CASSINRRGDDQPQHF.

As regards this clonotype: This could be a read error, since a much larger clone is one nucleotide away. The chain couples TRBV7-2 to TRBJ2-6; D remains ambiguous. The CDR3 totals 13 residues. Germline CDR1 and CDR2: SGHTA and FQGNSA. The CDR3 spells CASSVSGVNVLTF. CDR3 DNA: TGTGCCAGCAGCGTCTCTGGGGTCAACGTCCTGACTTTC.

The V call is TRBV6-5, the J call TRBJ2-1, with 9 bases matching TRBD2. V was pared by 4 bases and J by 5 bases, with 6 bases of the junction left unmatched. This CDR3 is 15 amino acids long. CDR1 and CDR2 (germline): MNHEY, SVGAGI. The CDR3 nucleotides are TGTGCCAGCAGTTCACAAGCGGGGGGTGACAATGAGCAGTTCTTC. Protein product: CASSSQAGGDNEQFF.

This clonotype was detected a few times. The chain carries TRBV3-1 and TRBJ2-7; possibly TRBD2 for D (5 bases). The CDR3 runs to 13 residues. V dropped 1 base and J dropped 6 bases, with 10 bases sitting between them. The V gene's germline CDR1 is LGHDT and CDR2 YNNKEL (reference sequence). The CDR3: CASSQVAIGEQYF. CDR3 DNA: TGTGCCAGCAGCCAAGTAGCGATCGGCGAGCAGTACTTC.

This clonotype occurred a few times. The chain couples TRBV12-3 or TRBV12-4 to TRBJ1-1; no definite D call. This CDR3 region has 13 residues. Trimming cost V 3 bases and J 3 bases, with 8 bases left between them. CDR3 bases: TGTGCCAGCAGTTTTGCGGGGTACACTGAAGCTTTCTTT. Amino acid sequence: CASSFAGYTEAFF.

J is TRBJ1-2 and V is TRBV7-2, with D maybe TRBD1 (6 bases). The CDR3 runs 15 residues. Trimming shortened V by 5 bases and J by 4 bases, and 17 bases separated the two germline ends. Germline V gene data show CDR1 as SGHTA and CDR2 as FQGNSA. Written as DNA, the CDR3 is TGTGCCAGCAGCCGTGCGGTTGGGGGCTTCTATGGCTACACCTTC. It translates to CASSRAVGGFYGYTF.

Many counts were recorded for this clonotype. The chain uses TRBV28 and TRBJ1-1, with a possible D match to TRBD1 (5 bases). Between the trimmed V and J ends, which lost 7 bases and 3 bases, there was a span of 18 bases. This CDR3 contains 15 residues. The germline V gene encodes CDR1 MDHEN and CDR2 SYDVKM. CDR3 DNA: TGTGCCAGCACCACCCAGGGAGGAGGGGACACTGAAGCTTTCTTT. Translation: CASTTQGGGDTEAFF.

This clonotype was observed a few times. The chain carries TRBV2 and TRBJ1-1; D ambiguous. V was pared by 8 bases and J by 0 bases, with 13 bases between. Germline V gene lookup returns CDR1 SNHLY and CDR2 FYNNEI. This CDR3 contains 14 residues. For the CDR3, the DNA is TGTGCCAGCCGTCAGATGTCCATGAACACTGAAGCTTTCTTT. It codes for CASRQMSMNTEAFF.

The chain links TRBV12-3 or TRBV12-4 to TRBJ2-1; D is uncertain. The CDR3 is made up of 11 amino acids. The V and J ends lost 6 bases and 11 bases respectively, with 11 bases between them. CDR3 in amino acids: CASSNREQQFF. CDR3 nucleotides: TGTGCCAGCAGCAACAGAGAGCAGCAGTTCTTC.

This clonotype came up many times. V usage is TRBV7-9 and J usage is TRBJ2-7, with no clear D. With 1 base removed from V and 6 bases from J, the gap between germline ends came to 7 bases. This CDR3 has 12 residues. CDR1 is SEHNR, CDR2 FQNEAQ, per germline (reference sequence). As DNA, the CDR3 is TGTGCCAGCAGCTTAGGTTCGGGCGAGCAGTACTTC. It encodes CASSLGSGEQYF.

This clonotype was seen many times. This sequence joins TRBV10-3 and TRBJ2-3, with 11 bases identical to TRBD1. V lost 0 bases and J lost 5; bases outside the gene matches: 4. The CDR3 is 16 amino acids. Per germline, CDR1 ENHRY and CDR2 SYGVKD. CDR3 sequence: CAISESDRGLRDTQYF. Written as DNA, the CDR3 is TGTGCCATCAGTGAGTCGGACAGGGGGCTTAGAGATACGCAGTATTTT.

This rearrangement joins TRBV6-2 or TRBV6-3 to TRBJ2-7, with 7 nucleotides matching TRBD1. Germline CDR1 MNHEY, CDR2 SVGEGT. V dropped 8 bases and J dropped 1; count of bases not matched to a gene: 8. The CDR3 is 14 amino acids. This CDR3 is CASGIRQGSYEQYF. The CDR3 DNA sequence: TGTGCCAGCGGTATAAGACAGGGTTCCTACGAGCAGTACTTC.

As to this clonotype: Since a much larger clone is just one base distant, this may be a read error. The chain carries TRBV5-4 and TRBJ2-6, with TRBD1 matching over 7 bases. The CDR3 length is 15 residues. V lost 6 bases to trimming and J lost 4 bases; unmatched junction nucleotides: 7. Germline CDR1 reads SGHNT; CDR2 reads YYREEE (reference sequence). CDR3 nucleotide sequence: TGTGCCAGCATAAAAAGGGGGCGAGGGGCCAACGTCCTGACTTTC. This translates into CASIKRGRGANVLTF. Looking up the rest from reference TRBV5-4 and TRBJ2-6 gives the full variable domain: ETGVTQSPTHLIKTRGQQVTLRCSSQSGHNTVSWYQQALGQGPQFIFQYYREEENGRGNFPPRFSGLQFPNYSSELNVNALELDDSALYLCASIKRGRGANVLTFGAGSRLTVL.

The genes are TRBV14 and TRBJ2-7; a weak D match, TRBD1 (6 bases). The germline gives CDR1 SGHDN, CDR2 FVKESK. Trimming shortened V by 1 base and J by 2 bases, and 9 bases separated the two germline ends. CDR3 length: 14 residues. The CDR3 sequence: CASSQGDRTYEQYF. The CDR3 coding sequence is TGTGCCAGCAGCCAAGGCGACAGGACCTACGAGCAGTACTTC.

This clonotype has ten or more counts. This chain joins TRBV4-2 and TRBJ2-3, with TRBD2 as a possible D gene (5 bases). Germline assignment: CDR1 LGHNA and CDR2 YNFKEQ. The V end lost 1 base, the J end lost 0 bases, and 8 bases lay between the germline ends. There are 15 residues in the CDR3. The CDR3 nucleotides are TGTGCCAGCAGCCAAGTAGCGCTAAGCACAGATACGCAGTATTTT. This encodes CASSQVALSTDTQYF.

At least ten counts were recorded for this clonotype. V is TRBV29-1 and J is TRBJ2-7, with 12 bases that match TRBD2. Germline V CDR1 and CDR2: SQVTM, ANQGSEA. The CDR3 is 13 residues long. The V and J ends lost 7 bases and 4 bases, in that order; junction bases with no gene match: 5. The CDR3 reads CSGATSGSYEQYF. Written as DNA, the CDR3 is TGCAGCGGGGCGACTAGCGGGAGTTACGAGCAGTACTTC.

This clonotype has a count of ten or more. This sequence joins TRBV2 and TRBJ1-1; tentatively, D is TRBD1 (5 bases). The V gene's germline CDR1 is SNHLY and CDR2 FYNNEI. The CDR3 consists of 13 residues. V was shortened by 6 bases and J by 7 bases, with 15 bases between the two germline ends. Written as DNA, the CDR3 is TGTGCCAGCAGGGCGGGGGGAGAAAATGAAGCTTTCTTT. Its translation is CASRAGGENEAFF. The full variable domain, its missing parts supplied by reference TRBV2 and TRBJ1-1, is EPEVTQTPSHQVTQMGQEVILRCVPISNHLYFYWYRQILGQKVEFLVSFYNNEISEKSEIFDDQFSVERPDGSNFTLKIRSTKLEDSAMYFCASRAGGENEAFFGQGTRLTVV.

This chain uses TRBV12-3 or TRBV12-4 with TRBJ2-1, with TRBD2 matching 11 bases. This CDR3 spans 14 amino acids. The junction had 7 bases not matched to a gene; V was cut back by 7 bases and J by 8 bases. The chain's CDR3 is CASTPLAGVHEQFF. CDR3 coding DNA: TGTGCCAGCACCCCACTAGCGGGGGTACATGAGCAGTTCTTC.

This clonotype appeared many times. The rearrangement uses TRBV4-1 and TRBJ1-1; D ambiguous. V was trimmed by 4 bases and J by 7 bases, leaving 16 bases between them. Germline assignment: CDR1 MGHRA and CDR2 YSYEKL. The CDR3 is 14 amino acids. CDR3 in DNA: TGCGCCAGCAGCCCCGACCGGGGAGATCGTGAAGCTTTCTTT. Translating it yields CASSPDRGDREAFF.

In the case of this clonotype: This may come from a read error, since a much larger clone is one base off. Because it lacks the conserved phenylalanine or tryptophan at the end, this CDR3 is likely a read error. V is TRBV11-3 and J is TRBJ1-1, with no clear D. The CDR3 contains 11 residues. The V end lost 5 bases, the J end lost 8 bases, and 9 bases lay between the germline ends. Per the germline V gene, CDR1 is SGHNT and CDR2 is YENEEA. CDR3 region: CASSDAGEAFS. The CDR3 bases are TGTGCCAGCAGCGACGCTGGGGAAGCTTTCTCT.

This clonotype was picked up many times. The chain recombines TRBV7-2 with TRBJ2-3; 10 bases agree with TRBD2. The V gene end was trimmed by 7 bases and the J gene end by 2 bases; junction bases not matched to a gene: 3. Germline lookup yields CDR1 SGHTA and CDR2 FQGNSA. The CDR3 covers 14 residues. CDR3 region: CASTLAGATDTQYF. The CDR3 bases are TGTGCCAGCACTCTAGCGGGGGCCACAGATACGCAGTATTTT.

This clonotype was found many times. In DNA, the CDR3 is TGTGCCAGCAGTTTAATAAACACCGGGGAGCTGTTTTTT. It yields the protein CASSLINTGELFF. V usage is TRBV28 and J usage is TRBJ2-2; D not certain. V was pared by 2 bases and J by 2 bases, with 3 bases between. This CDR3 contains 13 residues. Germline V CDR1 and CDR2: MDHEN, SYDVKM.

The chain couples TRBV6-4 to TRBJ1-6; D perhaps matches TRBD1 (6 bases). The CDR3 contains 14 residues. Germline V gives CDR1 MRHNA, CDR2 SNTAGT. V gave up 5 bases and J gave up 10 bases, with 15 bases separating them. CDR3 in DNA: TGTGCCAGCAGTAAAGGGGGTTCGAGATCACCCCTCCACTTT. This translates into CASSKGGSRSPLHF.

This clonotype was seen ten or more times. V and J are TRBV20-1 and TRBJ1-2, with a possible D match to TRBD1 (5 bases). The CDR3 contains 14 residues. Germline CDR1 reads DFQATT; CDR2 reads SNEGSKA (reference sequence). V was pared by 6 bases and J by 2 bases, with 16 bases between. The CDR3 reads CSATPGRSNYGYTF. CDR3 DNA: TGCAGTGCGACACCGGGACGGTCAAACTATGGCTACACCTTC.

This clonotype came up many times. CDR3 residues: CASSQGTGGTYEQYF. In DNA, the CDR3 is TGCGCCAGCAGCCAAGGGACAGGGGGCACCTACGAGCAGTACTTC. This sequence joins TRBV4-1 and TRBJ2-7; 11 positions agree with TRBD1. This CDR3 is 15 amino acids long. The trim removed 1 base at V and 2 bases at J, leaving 1 base unmatched. Germline V gene lookup returns CDR1 MGHRA and CDR2 YSYEKL.

The chain has TRBV11-3 and TRBJ1-2; D gene uncertain. Germline values: CDR1 SGHNT, CDR2 YENEEA. CDR3 length equals 13 residues. V was shortened by 0 bases and J by 4 bases, with 6 bases between the two germline ends. CDR3 in amino acids: CASSLEGAYGYTF. Here the CDR3 DNA reads TGTGCCAGCAGCTTAGAGGGTGCCTATGGCTACACCTTC.

As to this clonotype: Just one base apart from a much larger clone, this may be a read error. The rearrangement uses TRBV4-1 and TRBJ2-1, with D perhaps matching TRBD2 (6 bases). There are 14 residues in the CDR3. The germline V gene has CDR1 MGHRA and CDR2 YSYEKL. The CDR3 sequence is CASTQELADNEQFF. CDR3 DNA: TGCGCCAGCACCCAAGAATTAGCGGACAATGAGCAGTTCTTC.

On this clonotype: A junction end diverges from the germline sequence, so it may reflect a read error. CDR3 region: CAWSPRGESFF. DNA of the CDR3: TGTGCCTGGTCCCCCAGGGGTGAATCTTTCTTT. The chain uses TRBV30 and TRBJ1-1; tentative D call: TRBD1 (6 bases). This CDR3 is 11 amino acids long. Looked up from germline, CDR1 is GTSNPN and CDR2 is SVGIG (reference sequence).